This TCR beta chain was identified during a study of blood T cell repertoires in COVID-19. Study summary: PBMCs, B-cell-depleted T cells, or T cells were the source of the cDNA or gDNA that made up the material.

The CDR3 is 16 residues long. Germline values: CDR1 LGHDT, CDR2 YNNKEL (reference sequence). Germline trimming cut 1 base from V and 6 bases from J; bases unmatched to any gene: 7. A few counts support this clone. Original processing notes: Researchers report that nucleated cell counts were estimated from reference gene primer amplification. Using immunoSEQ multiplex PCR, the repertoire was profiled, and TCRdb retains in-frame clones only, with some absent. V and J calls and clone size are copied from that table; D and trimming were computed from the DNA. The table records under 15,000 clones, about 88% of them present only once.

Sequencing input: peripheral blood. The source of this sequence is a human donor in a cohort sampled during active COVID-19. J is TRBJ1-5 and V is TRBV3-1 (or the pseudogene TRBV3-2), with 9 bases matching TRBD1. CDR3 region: CASSQGHRGLGQPQHF. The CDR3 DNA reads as TGTGCCAGCAGCCAAGGTCACAGGGGGCTTGGTCAGCCCCAGCATTTT.